Each of the 7 T cell receptor beta chains below was sequenced from the same sample in a study of T cells in Graves' hyperthyroidism and ophthalmopathy. Regions amplified from RNA transcripts were the TCR beta CDR3 regions. Researchers ran a first-round RT-PCR on the TCR CDR3 using the HTBI primer set. Each CDR3 protein is one row after TCRdb ran MiXCR on the multiplex PCR reads. The table records fewer than 450,000 distinct CDR3 sequences, about a sixth of them present only once. Sequencing was carried out using blood. The origin of the receptors is a woman in her 30s with Graves' hyperthyroidism that later progressed to Graves' ophthalmopathy.

The chain combines TRBV5-8 with TRBJ2-1, with D possibly being TRBD1 or TRBD2 (6 bases each). The CDR3 has 13 amino acids. Germline assignment: CDR1 SGHTS and CDR2 YDEGEE. Trimming left V 2 bases short and J 9 bases short, with 12 bases between. The CDR3 region has the DNA TGTGCCAGCAGCTTTTTTGGAGGGGGTGAGCAGTTCTTC. Translation gives CASSFFGGGEQFF.

This clonotype was seen ten or more times. J is TRBJ2-3 and V is TRBV10-2; D gene ambiguous. Germline loops: CDR1 WSHSY, CDR2 SAAADI. V was shortened by 6 bases and J by 0 bases, with 10 bases between the two germline ends. The CDR3 runs to 14 residues. The CDR3 is CASSRQGSTDTQYF. In DNA form, the CDR3 reads TGCGCCAGCAGCCGACAAGGAAGCACAGATACGCAGTATTTT.

This clonotype showed up many times. This rearrangement joins TRBV3-1 to TRBJ2-1; 12 bases align to TRBD2. The CDR3 runs to 17 residues. Germline lookup yields CDR1 LGHDT and CDR2 YNNKEL (reference sequence). Germline trimming cut 3 bases from V and 8 bases from J; bases unmatched to any gene: 11. The CDR3 sequence is CASSQGETSGSSDEQFF. As DNA, the CDR3 is TGTGCCAGCAGCCAGGGGGAGACTAGCGGGAGTTCCGATGAGCAGTTCTTC.

There are a few counts of this clonotype. CDR3 protein: CASSLSYTGTENTGELFF. The CDR3 region has the DNA TGTGCCAGCAGCTTGTCTTATACCGGGACAGAAAACACCGGGGAGCTGTTTTTT. This chain links TRBV5-6 with TRBJ2-2; 7 positions match TRBD1. In germline, CDR1 is SGHDT, CDR2 YYEEEE. The CDR3 covers 18 residues. Trimming removed 1 base from V and 2 bases from J; junction bases left unmatched: 11.

This clonotype was detected a few times. The rearrangement links TRBV25-1 to TRBJ2-1; 9 bases are shared with TRBD1. The V gene end was trimmed by 5 bases and the J gene end by 8 bases; junction bases not matched to a gene: 10. This CDR3 has 15 amino acids. The germline gives CDR1 MGHDK, CDR2 SYGVNS. In nucleotides, the CDR3 is TGTGCCAGCAGTACCTCCCGGACAGGGGTAGATGAGCAGTTCTTC. Translating gives CASSTSRTGVDEQFF.

In its sample, this clonotype was seen many times. This chain connects TRBV7-3 to TRBJ1-6; D uncertain. V was trimmed by 5 bases and J by 5 bases, leaving 13 bases between them. The length of the CDR3 is 15 residues. Germline lookup yields CDR1 SGHTA and CDR2 FQGTGA. The CDR3 nucleotides read TGTGCCAGCAGCAACCCCGAGGGAAATAATTCACCCCTCCACTTT. As protein: CASSNPEGNNSPLHF.

V and J are TRBV3-1 and TRBJ2-1; the D call may be TRBD1 or TRBD2 (6 bases each). CDR1 and CDR2 from the germline V gene are LGHDT and YNNKEL (reference sequence). The CDR3 totals 16 residues. Trimming left V 7 bases short and J 6 bases short, with 22 bases between. The CDR3 nucleotides are TGTGCCAGCAACAGCCAAGGGGGGCTAATAGGCAATGAGCAGTTCTTC. It specifies CASNSQGGLIGNEQFF.